The 27 T cell receptor beta chains below all came from one sample that was sequenced in a study of spatial heterogeneity in lung cancer. Study outcomes and limitations: Counts of expanded alpha and beta TCRs within tumors tracked the tumor nonsynonymous mutation count.

TCRdb independently ran MiXCR on the 5' RACE reads; one entry per CDR3 protein. The table lists about 10,000 distinct CDR3 sequences, about 13% of them singletons. Time point in this sample: sample taken at primary tumor resection. No antigen has been identified for these receptors. Sequences were derived from lung tumor tissue, sampled at surgery. These receptors all come from a male donor with early-stage non-small cell lung cancer.

This clonotype appeared a few times. This chain uses TRBV29-1 with TRBJ2-5; 7 nucleotides align to TRBD2. This CDR3 contains 12 residues. The germline V gene encodes CDR1 SQVTM and CDR2 ANQGSEA. Trimming at V came to 7 bases and at J to 4 bases, leaving 6 bases not matched to a gene. The chain's CDR3 is CSAGLMRETQYF. CDR3 DNA sequence: TGCAGCGCGGGACTAATGCGAGAGACCCAGTACTTC.

This clonotype was picked up one time. The chain links TRBV28 to TRBJ2-5, with 9 bases identical to TRBD2. This CDR3 spans 16 amino acids. Germline values: CDR1 MDHEN, CDR2 SYDVKM. The J segment lost 3 bases and the V segment lost 2 bases, leaving 7 bases of the junction unmatched. Here the CDR3 DNA reads TGTGCCAGCAGTTTAAGGGGGGCTAGCGGGGAAGAGACCCAGTACTTC. As protein: CASSLRGASGEETQYF. The variable domain in full, completed from reference TRBV28 and TRBJ2-5, reads DVKVTQSSRYLVKRTGEKVFLECVQDMDHENMFWYRQDPGLGLRLIYFSYDVKMKEKGDIPEGYSVSREKKERFSLILESASTNQTSMYLCASSLRGASGEETQYFGPGTRLLVL.

This clonotype was picked up many times. The chain links TRBV12-3 or TRBV12-4 to TRBJ2-1; D gene unclear. Trimming cost V 2 bases and J 5 bases, with 10 bases left between them. The CDR3 length is 14 residues. The DNA of the CDR3 is TGTGCCAGCAGTTTAAGGCCCGAGAACAATGAGCAGTTCTTC. It specifies CASSLRPENNEQFF.

This clonotype came up many times. The chain is built from TRBV6-2 or TRBV6-3 and TRBJ2-7; perhaps TRBD2 as D (6 bases). Germline loops: CDR1 MNHEY, CDR2 SVGEGT. The CDR3 sequence is 14 residues long. Trimming stripped 8 bases from V and 2 bases from J, with 16 bases between. The CDR3 protein is CASSKGGRAYEQYF. In nucleotides, the CDR3 is TGTGCCAGCTCAAAGGGAGGCAGGGCCTACGAGCAGTACTTC.

This clonotype was detected ten times or more. The J gene is TRBJ2-1, the V gene TRBV24-1; TRBD2 might be the D (5 bases). This CDR3 has 12 residues. V dropped 4 bases and J dropped 10 bases, with 10 bases sitting between them. From germline, CDR1 is KGHDR and CDR2 SFDVKD. CDR3 in DNA: TGTGCCACCAGTGAAACTAGACACGAGCAGTTCTTC. Protein product: CATSETRHEQFF.

The chain couples TRBV12-3 or TRBV12-4 to TRBJ1-5, with a possible D match to TRBD1 (6 bases). The CDR3 is 14 residues long. The germline V and J ends were trimmed by 3 bases and 6 bases, with 12 bases remaining between them. The CDR3 sequence: CASSFQGSSQPQHF. CDR3 in DNA: TGTGCCAGCAGTTTTCAGGGGAGTAGTCAGCCCCAGCATTTT.

The rearrangement uses TRBV12-3 or TRBV12-4 and TRBJ2-2; tentatively, D is TRBD2 (5 bases). CDR3 size: 13 residues. V dropped 7 bases and J dropped 8 bases, with 14 bases sitting between them. CDR3 sequence: CASTPDAGGELFF. The DNA for the CDR3 is TGTGCCAGCACCCCGGACGCGGGTGGGGAGCTGTTTTTT.

The rearrangement uses TRBV6-2 or TRBV6-3 and TRBJ2-5; D is uncertain. Germline-derived CDR1 and CDR2 are MNHEY and SVGEGT. The length of the CDR3 is 13 residues. The V and J ends lost 2 bases and 2 bases respectively, with 6 bases between them. The CDR3 here is CASSYAVQETQYF. The CDR3 nucleotides read TGTGCCAGCAGTTACGCCGTACAAGAGACCCAGTACTTC.

This clonotype has a count of ten or more. The chain uses TRBV12-3 or TRBV12-4 and TRBJ1-2; TRBD1 agrees at 7 bases. The CDR3 totals 13 residues. J was trimmed by 6 bases and V by 6 bases; bases with no gene match: 7. For the CDR3, the DNA is TGTGCCAGCAGCCGACAGGGTTTCCATGGCTACACCTTC. Its protein product is CASSRQGFHGYTF.

This clonotype was seen at least ten times. The V gene is TRBV21-1, the J gene TRBJ2-5; TRBD2 was called by the table and not checked on the DNA. TRBV21-1 is a pseudogene locus. The CDR3 runs to 16 residues. The chain's CDR3 is CASSKLAGGLKETQYF. The CDR3 nucleotides read TGTGCCAGCAGCAAACTAGCGGGGGGGCTCAAGGAGACCCAGTACTTC.

This clonotype was counted only a few times. The J gene is TRBJ1-4, the V gene TRBV5-4, with TRBD1 identical over 10 bases. CDR3 length: 14 amino acids. CDR1 is SGHNT, CDR2 YYREEE, per germline (reference sequence). V trimming: 4 bases; J trimming: 7 bases; junction bases outside the gene matches: 4. DNA of the CDR3: TGTGCCAGCAGCGCTGGGACAGGGGTTGAAAAACTGTTTTTT. Its translation is CASSAGTGVEKLFF.

The rearrangement links TRBV7-6 to TRBJ2-2; weak D call: TRBD1 (6 bases). V was trimmed by 5 bases and J by 4 bases, leaving 8 bases between them. Germline CDR1 is SGHVS and CDR2 is FNYEAQ. The CDR3 spans 13 residues. The CDR3 DNA sequence: TGTGCCAGCAGCCAGGACAGCACCGGGGAGCTGTTTTTT. Amino acid sequence: CASSQDSTGELFF.

By its share, this clonotype is medium-sized. This chain joins TRBV28 and TRBJ1-5; D is perhaps TRBD1 (6 bases). The length of the CDR3 is 13 residues. Germline lookup yields CDR1 MDHEN and CDR2 SYDVKM. V was clipped by 10 bases and J by 2 bases, with 12 bases between them. The CDR3: CATPGAGNQPQHF. The CDR3 DNA follows: TGTGCCACCCCGGGGGCGGGCAATCAGCCCCAGCATTTT.

This clonotype came up a few times. The J gene is TRBJ1-5, the V gene TRBV5-6; 8 bases match TRBD1. Germline trimming cut 4 bases from V and 7 bases from J; bases unmatched to any gene: 7. CDR3 length equals 14 residues. Germline loops: CDR1 SGHDT, CDR2 YYEEEE. The CDR3 protein is CASSTQSGGQPQHF. As DNA, the CDR3 is TGTGCCAGCAGCACTCAGTCAGGGGGCCAGCCCCAGCATTTT.

This clonotype occurred many times. V usage is TRBV5-5 and J usage is TRBJ1-1, with D perhaps TRBD1 (5 bases). The ends were cut back, 5 bases at V and 2 bases at J, with 10 bases in the middle. Germline CDR1 SGHKS, CDR2 YYEKEE (reference sequence). This CDR3 is 13 amino acids long. CDR3 nucleotide sequence: TGTGCCAGCAGAGCCAGGGTCAACACTGAAGCTTTCTTT. Translating it yields CASRARVNTEAFF.

In its sample, this clonotype was seen a few times. V usage is TRBV9 and J usage is TRBJ1-2; 9 bases fit TRBD1. Germline assignment: CDR1 SGDLS and CDR2 YYNGEE. Trimming removed 2 bases from V and 8 bases from J; junction bases left unmatched: 16. The CDR3 is made up of 17 amino acids. This CDR3 reads CASSVYGDRVQSRGYTF. The CDR3 DNA is TGTGCCAGCAGCGTTTACGGGGACAGGGTCCAATCGCGGGGCTACACCTTC.

This clonotype was found many times. The chain combines TRBV11-2 with TRBJ2-7; no definite D call. This CDR3 has 13 amino acids. V was shortened by 5 bases and J by 0 bases, with 8 bases between the two germline ends. Germline V gene lookup returns CDR1 SGHAT and CDR2 FQNNGV. CDR3 protein: CASSPRYSYEQYF. In DNA form, the CDR3 reads TGTGCCAGCAGCCCCCGGTACTCCTACGAGCAGTACTTC.

This clonotype has ten or more counts. The chain is built from TRBV7-9 and TRBJ2-7; TRBD1 is a possible D gene (6 bases). Germline V gene lookup returns CDR1 SEHNR and CDR2 FQNEAQ (reference sequence). Trimming took off 3 bases at V and 6 bases at J, with 12 bases between the two ends. The CDR3 has 13 amino acids. The CDR3 DNA reads TGTGCCAGCAGCTTCATACAGGGCGGCGAGCAGTACTTC. This sequence encodes CASSFIQGGEQYF.

This clonotype was picked up many times. The V gene is TRBV11-2, the J gene TRBJ2-2, with D maybe TRBD2 (6 bases). Looked up from germline, CDR1 is SGHAT and CDR2 is FQNNGV. Trimming removed 2 bases from V and 10 bases from J, with 14 bases in between. CDR3 length: 14 amino acids. CDR3 nucleotides: TGTGCCAGCAGCTTACAAAGCGGGTCCGCGGAGCTGTTTTTT. Protein product: CASSLQSGSAELFF.

This clonotype was seen ten or more times. This chain links TRBV20-1 with TRBJ1-1, with TRBD1 as a possible D gene (6 bases). Between the trimmed V and J ends, which lost 0 bases and 5 bases, there was a span of 16 bases. Germline V gene lookup returns CDR1 DFQATT and CDR2 SNEGSKA (reference sequence). The CDR3 loop spans 15 amino acids. The CDR3 DNA reads TGCAGTGCTAGAGATGGGGGCAGGGTAATAACTGAAGCTTTCTTT. Protein sequence: CSARDGGRVITEAFF.

This clonotype showed up many times. V and J are TRBV20-1 and TRBJ1-2, with a possible D match to TRBD1 (5 bases). V dropped 5 bases and J dropped 2 bases, with 18 bases sitting between them. The CDR3 runs 15 residues. The V gene's germline CDR1 is DFQATT and CDR2 SNEGSKA (reference sequence). CDR3: CSALGAAGRNYGYTF. The CDR3 DNA reads TGCAGTGCTTTGGGAGCGGCAGGGAGGAACTATGGCTACACCTTC.

This chain uses TRBV7-6 with TRBJ2-3; TRBD1 matches at 9 bases. The CDR3 consists of 15 residues. Looked up from germline, CDR1 is SGHVS and CDR2 is FNYEAQ. V dropped 5 bases and J dropped 2; count of bases not matched to a gene: 5. The CDR3 region has the DNA TGTGCCAGCAGCGCGGGGACAGGGCCCACAGATACGCAGTATTTT. It encodes CASSAGTGPTDTQYF.

This sequence joins TRBV20-1 and TRBJ1-1, with D tentatively TRBD1 (6 bases). The V gene's germline CDR1 is DFQATT and CDR2 SNEGSKA (reference sequence). The CDR3 runs 15 residues. Trimming pared 0 bases from V and 1 base from J, leaving 12 bases between. The CDR3 here is CSARDPQGGNTEAFF. The CDR3 DNA follows: TGCAGTGCTAGAGATCCACAGGGCGGGAACACTGAAGCTTTCTTT.

This clonotype ranks as medium-sized (0.01 to 0.1%). The CDR3 sequence is CASSSSGSSYNSPLHF. The CDR3 nucleotides read TGTGCCAGCAGTTCTTCAGGGAGCTCCTATAATTCACCCCTCCACTTT. The chain is built from TRBV28 and TRBJ1-6; possibly TRBD1 for D (5 bases). Germline V gene lookup returns CDR1 MDHEN and CDR2 SYDVKM. Deletions cut 4 bases from V and 0 bases from J, with 10 bases between. The CDR3 contains 16 residues. Full variable domain (rest looked up from reference TRBV28 and TRBJ1-6): DVKVTQSSRYLVKRTGEKVFLECVQDMDHENMFWYRQDPGLGLRLIYFSYDVKMKEKGDIPEGYSVSREKKERFSLILESASTNQTSMYLCASSSSGSSYNSPLHFGNGTRLTVT.

Ten or more counts support this clonotype. The J gene is TRBJ1-5, the V gene TRBV14, with D perhaps matching TRBD1 (5 bases). V dropped 5 bases and J dropped 4 bases, with 21 bases sitting between them. There are 17 residues in the CDR3. In germline, CDR1 is SGHDN, CDR2 FVKESK. The CDR3 nucleotides read TGTGCCAGCAGCATCCCCGCGGTGAGGGGCTTTAATCAGCCCCAGCATTTT. It encodes CASSIPAVRGFNQPQHF.

This clonotype was detected ten times or more. The V gene is TRBV4-3, the J gene TRBJ2-7; D gene unclear. Germline CDR1 LGHNA, CDR2 YSLEER. The CDR3 runs 14 residues. Trimming took 3 bases from V and 3 from J, leaving 12 bases between them. CDR3 amino acids: CASSHGRVNYEQYF. For the CDR3, the DNA is TGCGCCAGCAGCCACGGGCGCGTCAACTACGAGCAGTACTTC.

This chain joins TRBV20-1 and TRBJ1-1; D remains ambiguous. CDR1 and CDR2 from the germline V gene are DFQATT and SNEGSKA (reference sequence). The V gene lost 0 bases and the J gene lost 2 bases, with 16 bases spanning the gap. The CDR3 covers 16 residues. CDR3 amino acids: CSARDVSRGGNTEAFF. In DNA, the CDR3 is TGCAGTGCTAGAGATGTCTCCCGGGGTGGCAACACTGAAGCTTTCTTT.